A selection of T cell receptor beta chains follows, all from one sample in a study of PD-L1 blockade in urothelial cancer. The assay was immunoSEQ multiplex PCR, and TCRdb's table has in-frame clones only and misses some. Among about 72,000 clones listed, 85% to 90% were seen once. This specimen consisted of PBMCs, obtained around atezolizumab (anti-PD-L1) treatment. These receptors all stem from a man between 70 and 80 years old with urothelial cancer. Both conserved end residues are trimmed from each CDR3.

TRBJ2-1 TRBV7-8 ASSSGSLAGEQF
TRBJ2-5 TRBV2 ASSEGLAGGHGTQY
TRBJ1-2 TRBV11-2 ASSLAQGPYGYT
TRBJ2-1 TRBV2 ASRVAGGTYNEQF
TRBJ1-2 TRBV4-1 ASSQDSGQGARGYT
TRBJ2-1 TRBV18 ASSPSGGAHEQF
TRBJ2-2 TRBV23-1 ASRPANTGELF
TRBJ1-2 TRBV19 ALERQGGYGYT
TRBJ2-1 TRBV7-6 ASSNPEGYNEQF
TRBJ2-1 TRBV2 ASIKGTSGYNEQF
TRBJ1-1 TRBV11-2 ASSLGGRASTEAF
TRBJ2-1 TRBV10-2 ASSEEGGGGEQF
TRBJ2-4 TRBV7-9 ASSLLGQGAKNIQY
TRBJ2-1 TRBV18 ASSPTGLVGNEQF
TRBJ2-7 TRBV13 ASSPLLVGEQY
TRBJ2-5 TRBV27 ASSLLGGARETQY
TRBJ1-5 TRBV6-1 ASSEGTAVGKQPQH
TRBJ2-1 TRBV10-3 ATRGDNEQF
TRBJ2-1 TRBV28 ASSYYGPSYNEQF
TRBJ2-1 TRBV5-4 ASSKTSGGNNEQF
TRBJ2-7 TRBV7-8 ASSLSSGGLSYEQY
TRBJ2-7 TRBV2 ASSDALANYEQY
TRBJ2-1 TRBV5-1 ASSSMGLAGLYNEQF
TRBJ1-1 TRBV29-1 SVTGGGFVTEAF
TRBJ2-1 TRBV5-4 ASSLAQVRYNEQF
TRBJ2-1 TRBV28 ASRSPGQGAHNEQF
TRBJ2-3 TRBV4-1 ASSQDASGSNTQY
TRBJ1-2 TRBV19 ASSIEGGWYGYT
TRBJ1-5 TRBV4-2 ASSQGNRDHQPQH
TRBJ2-7 TRBV7-9 ASSLHGQVKNEQY
TRBJ1-5 TRBV6-6 ASSSFTGSPDQPQH